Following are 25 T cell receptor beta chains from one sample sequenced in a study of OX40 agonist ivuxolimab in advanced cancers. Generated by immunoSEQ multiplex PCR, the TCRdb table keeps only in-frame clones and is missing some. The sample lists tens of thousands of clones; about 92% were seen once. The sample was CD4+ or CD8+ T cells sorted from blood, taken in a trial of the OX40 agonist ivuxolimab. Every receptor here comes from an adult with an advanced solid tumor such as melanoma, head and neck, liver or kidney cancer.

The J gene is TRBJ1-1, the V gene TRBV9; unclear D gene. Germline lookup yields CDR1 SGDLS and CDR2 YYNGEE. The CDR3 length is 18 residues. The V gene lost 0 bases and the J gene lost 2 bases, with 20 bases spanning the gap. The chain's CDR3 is CASSVARPLLRSNTEAFF. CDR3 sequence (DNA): TGTGCCAGCAGCGTAGCCCGCCCCTTATTGAGATCAAACACTGAAGCTTTCTTT.

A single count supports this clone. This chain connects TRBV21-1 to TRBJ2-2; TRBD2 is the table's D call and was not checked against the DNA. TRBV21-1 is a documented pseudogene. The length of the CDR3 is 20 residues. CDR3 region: CASSKGIGTSGGPNTGELFF. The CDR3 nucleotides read TGTGCCAGCAGCAAAGGAATTGGGACTAGCGGGGGGCCGAACACCGGGGAGCTGTTTTTT.

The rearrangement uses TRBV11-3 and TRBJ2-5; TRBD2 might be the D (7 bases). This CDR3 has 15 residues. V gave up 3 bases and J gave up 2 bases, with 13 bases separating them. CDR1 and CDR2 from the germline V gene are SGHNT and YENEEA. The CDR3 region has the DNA TGTGCCAGCAGCTTTAACGGGGGGCCACAAGAGACCCAGTACTTC. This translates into CASSFNGGPQETQYF.

CDR3 loop: CASSWVGKTSSNEKLFF. CDR3 nucleotide sequence: TGTGCTAGCTCCTGGGTTGGGAAAACTAGTTCGAATGAAAAACTGTTTTTT. V and J are TRBV12-5 and TRBJ1-4; D not resolved. The CDR3 spans 17 residues. CDR1 is LGHNT and CDR2 is FRNRAP in the germline V gene. V was clipped by 9 bases and J by 5 bases, with 25 bases between them. The complete variable domain, with remaining parts taken from reference TRBV12-5 and TRBJ1-4, reads DARVTQTPRHKVTEMGQEVTMRCQPILGHNTVFWYRQTMMQGLELLAYFRNRAPLDDSGMPKDRFSAEMPDATLATLKIQPSEPRDSAVYFCASSWVGKTSSNEKLFFGSGTQLSVL.

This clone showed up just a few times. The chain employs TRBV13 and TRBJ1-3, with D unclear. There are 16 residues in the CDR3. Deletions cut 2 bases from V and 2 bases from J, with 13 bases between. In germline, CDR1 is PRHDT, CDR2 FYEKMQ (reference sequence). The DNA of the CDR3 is TGTGCCAGCAGCTTATACGAAGGGCGGGCTGGAAACACCATATATTTT. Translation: CASSLYEGRAGNTIYF.

The CDR3 sequence: CASRHRFQDYNEQFF. In nucleotides, the CDR3 is TGTGCCAGCAGACATCGCTTTCAAGACTACAATGAGCAGTTCTTC. The gene calls are TRBV5-5 and TRBJ2-1, with D uncertain. The ends were cut back, 5 bases at V and 3 bases at J, with 15 bases in the middle. Germline V gives CDR1 SGHKS, CDR2 YYEKEE (reference sequence). This CDR3 spans 15 amino acids.

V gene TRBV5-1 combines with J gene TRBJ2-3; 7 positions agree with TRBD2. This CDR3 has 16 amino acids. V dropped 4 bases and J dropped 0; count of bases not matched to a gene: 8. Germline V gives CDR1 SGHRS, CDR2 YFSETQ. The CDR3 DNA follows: TGCGCCAGCAGCCTCTCTAGCGGAGGGAGCACAGATACGCAGTATTTT. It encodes CASSLSSGGSTDTQYF.

The CDR3 sequence is CASSLSRNEQFF. CDR3 bases: TGTGCCAGCAGTTTATCCAGGAATGAGCAGTTCTTC. This chain joins TRBV28 and TRBJ2-1; D is unresolved. The V end lost 1 base, the J end lost 7 bases, and 5 bases lay between the germline ends. Germline CDR1 and CDR2: MDHEN and SYDVKM. The CDR3 is made up of 12 amino acids.

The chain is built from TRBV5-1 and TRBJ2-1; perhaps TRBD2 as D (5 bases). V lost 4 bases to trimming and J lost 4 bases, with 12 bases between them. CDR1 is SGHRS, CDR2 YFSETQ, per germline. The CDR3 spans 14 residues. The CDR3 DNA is TGCGCCAGCAGCGAGGGAGAGCGATACAATGAGCAGTTCTTC. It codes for CASSEGERYNEQFF.

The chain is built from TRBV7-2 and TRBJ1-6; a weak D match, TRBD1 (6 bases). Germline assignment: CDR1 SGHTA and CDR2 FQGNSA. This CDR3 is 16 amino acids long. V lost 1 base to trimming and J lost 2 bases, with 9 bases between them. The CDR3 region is CASSLDYRAYNSPLHF. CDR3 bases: TGTGCCAGCAGCTTAGATTACAGGGCCTATAATTCACCCCTCCACTTT.

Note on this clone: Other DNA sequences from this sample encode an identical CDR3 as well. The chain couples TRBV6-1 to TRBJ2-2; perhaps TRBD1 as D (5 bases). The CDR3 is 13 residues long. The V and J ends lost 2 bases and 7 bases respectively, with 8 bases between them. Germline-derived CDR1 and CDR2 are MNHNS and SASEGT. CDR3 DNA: TGTGCCAGCAGTGAACAGGGAATCGGGGAGCTGTTTTTT. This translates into CASSEQGIGELFF.

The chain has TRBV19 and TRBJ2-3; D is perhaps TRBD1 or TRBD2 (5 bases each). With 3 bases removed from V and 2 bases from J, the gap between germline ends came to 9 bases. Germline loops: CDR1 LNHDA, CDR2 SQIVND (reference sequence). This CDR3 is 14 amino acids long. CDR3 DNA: TGTGCCAGTAGTATCGGGACGGTCACAGATACGCAGTATTTT. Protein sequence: CASSIGTVTDTQYF.

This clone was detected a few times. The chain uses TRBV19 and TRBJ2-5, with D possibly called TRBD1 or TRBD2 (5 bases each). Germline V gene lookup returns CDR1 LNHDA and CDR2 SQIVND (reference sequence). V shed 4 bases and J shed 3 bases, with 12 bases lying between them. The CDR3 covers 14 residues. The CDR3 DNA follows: TGTGCCAGTAGTACCTGGGACCTGGAAGAGACCCAGTACTTC. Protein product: CASSTWDLEETQYF.

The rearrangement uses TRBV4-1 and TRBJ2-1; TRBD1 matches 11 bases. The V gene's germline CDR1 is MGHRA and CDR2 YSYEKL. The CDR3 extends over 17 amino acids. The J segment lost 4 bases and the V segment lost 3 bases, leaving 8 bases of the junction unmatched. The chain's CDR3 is CASSQSTGTGGYNEQFF. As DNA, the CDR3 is TGCGCCAGCAGCCAGTCTACCGGGACAGGGGGATACAATGAGCAGTTCTTC.

CDR3 residues: CAWTRDAVGGYTF. For the CDR3, the DNA is TGTGCCTGGACTAGGGATGCCGTGGGTGGCTACACCTTC. The chain links TRBV30 to TRBJ1-2, with D unclear. The CDR3 is made up of 13 amino acids. CDR1 is GTSNPN and CDR2 is SVGIG in the germline V gene (reference sequence). The V end was cut by 4 bases, the J end by 7 bases, with 16 bases between.

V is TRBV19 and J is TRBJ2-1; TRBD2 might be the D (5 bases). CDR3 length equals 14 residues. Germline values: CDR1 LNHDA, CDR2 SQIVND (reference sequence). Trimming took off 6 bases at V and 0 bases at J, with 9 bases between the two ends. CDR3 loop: CASRTAGSYNEQFF. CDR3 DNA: TGTGCCAGTAGGACGGCGGGCTCCTACAATGAGCAGTTCTTC.

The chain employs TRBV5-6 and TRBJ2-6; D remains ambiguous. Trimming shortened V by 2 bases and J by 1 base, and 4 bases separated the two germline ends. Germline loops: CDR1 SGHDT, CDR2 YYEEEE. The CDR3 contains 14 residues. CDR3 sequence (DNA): TGTGCCAGCAGCTTCCCTTCTGGGGCCAACGTCCTGACTTTC. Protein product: CASSFPSGANVLTF.

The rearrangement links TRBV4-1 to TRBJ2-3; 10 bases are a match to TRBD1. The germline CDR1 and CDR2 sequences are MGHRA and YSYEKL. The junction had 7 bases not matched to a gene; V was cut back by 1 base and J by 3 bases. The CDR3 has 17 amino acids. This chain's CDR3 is CASSQGEGTGATDTQYF. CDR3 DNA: TGCGCCAGCAGCCAAGGGGAGGGGACAGGGGCTACAGATACGCAGTATTTT.

The CDR3, as DNA: TGTGCCAGCAGTTACGAGGGGGACTATGGCTACACCTTC. Translating it yields CASSYEGDYGYTF. The V gene is TRBV6-5, the J gene TRBJ1-2; D is possibly TRBD1 (6 bases). The CDR3 has 13 amino acids. Germline lookup yields CDR1 MNHEY and CDR2 SVGAGI. V was shortened by 2 bases and J by 3 bases, with 7 bases between the two germline ends.

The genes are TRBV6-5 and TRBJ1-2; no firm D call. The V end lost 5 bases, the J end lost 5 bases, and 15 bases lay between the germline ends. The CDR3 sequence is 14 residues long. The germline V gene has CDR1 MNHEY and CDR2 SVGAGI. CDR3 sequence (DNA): TGTGCCAGCAGTCTAGGTGTTCCTCTATATGGCTACACCTTC. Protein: CASSLGVPLYGYTF.

The CDR3: CASSLEWGFQPQHF. The CDR3 bases are TGTGCCAGCAGCTTAGAGTGGGGATTTCAGCCCCAGCATTTT. V gene TRBV7-8 combines with J gene TRBJ1-5; D unresolved. The CDR3 totals 14 residues. Germline V CDR1 and CDR2: SGHVS, FQNEAQ. V was cut by 1 base and J by 6 bases, with 10 bases left in between.

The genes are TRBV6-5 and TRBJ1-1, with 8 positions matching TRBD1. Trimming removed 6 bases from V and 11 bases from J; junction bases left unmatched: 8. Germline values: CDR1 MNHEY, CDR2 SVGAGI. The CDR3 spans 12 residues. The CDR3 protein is CASRGQGNRAFF. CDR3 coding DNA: TGTGCCAGCAGAGGACAGGGTAATCGGGCTTTCTTT.

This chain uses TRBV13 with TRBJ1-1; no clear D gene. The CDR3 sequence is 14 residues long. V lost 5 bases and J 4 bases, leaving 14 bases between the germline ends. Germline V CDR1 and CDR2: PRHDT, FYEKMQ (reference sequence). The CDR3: CASSPASGVTEAFF. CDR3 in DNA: TGTGCCAGCAGCCCCGCCAGTGGGGTCACTGAAGCTTTCTTT.

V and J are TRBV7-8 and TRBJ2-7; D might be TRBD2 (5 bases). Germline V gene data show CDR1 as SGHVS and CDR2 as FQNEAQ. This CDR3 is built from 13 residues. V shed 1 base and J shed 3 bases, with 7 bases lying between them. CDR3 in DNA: TGTGCCAGCAGCTTAGTAGACTACTACGAGCAGTACGTC. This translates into CASSLVDYYEQYV.

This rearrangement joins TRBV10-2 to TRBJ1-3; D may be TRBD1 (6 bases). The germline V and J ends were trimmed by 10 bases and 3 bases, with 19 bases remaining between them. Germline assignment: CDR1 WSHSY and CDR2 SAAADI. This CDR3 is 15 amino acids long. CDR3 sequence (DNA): TGCGCCACCCAAAACCCCGGGACAAGTGGAAACACCATATATTTT. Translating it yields CATQNPGTSGNTIYF.